Listed here are 22 T cell receptor beta chains from one sample, sequenced in a study of PD-L1 blockade in urothelial cancer. Only in-frame clones appear in the TCRdb table, and some are missing; sequencing was by immunoSEQ multiplex PCR. The sample has 55,000 to 80,000 clones, approximately 80% seen once. Documented time point: pretreatment peripheral blood. The sequencing here drew on PBMCs, taken around atezolizumab (anti-PD-L1) treatment. These receptors were taken from a man between 65 and 80 years old with urothelial cancer.

The chain has TRBV5-6 and TRBJ2-1; 10 positions match TRBD2. This CDR3 contains 15 residues. Germline lookup yields CDR1 SGHDT and CDR2 YYEEEE. With 5 bases clipped from V and 3 bases from J, the junction kept 5 bases outside the gene matches. CDR3 in amino acids: CASREAGGGYNEQFF. CDR3 DNA sequence: TGTGCCAGCAGAGAAGCGGGAGGGGGCTACAATGAGCAGTTCTTC.

This clone was picked up one time. The chain uses TRBV19 and TRBJ2-1; 10 bases are a match to TRBD2. CDR1 and CDR2 from the germline V gene are LNHDA and SQIVND (reference sequence). CDR3 length: 15 residues. The V gene end was trimmed by 7 bases and the J gene end by 5 bases; junction bases not matched to a gene: 8. Here the CDR3 reads CASKPSGRPNNEQFF. In DNA, the CDR3 is TGTGCCAGTAAGCCTAGCGGGAGACCAAACAATGAGCAGTTCTTC. Variable domain in full (rest from reference TRBV19 and TRBJ2-1): DGGITQSPKYLFRKEGQNVTLSCEQNLNHDAMYWYRQDPGQGLRLIYYSQIVNDFQKGDIAEGYSVSREKKESFPLTVTSAQKNPTAFYLCASKPSGRPNNEQFFGPGTRLTVL.

V and J are TRBV27 and TRBJ2-7, with D possibly matching TRBD2 (6 bases). The CDR3 runs 14 residues. In germline, CDR1 is MNHEY, CDR2 SMNVEV (reference sequence). V shed 6 bases and J shed 4 bases, with 16 bases lying between them. The CDR3 bases are TGTGCCAGCAGGCAGAAGGGAGGCCGGTACGAGCAGTACTTC. Translating gives CASRQKGGRYEQYF.

The chain has TRBV2 and TRBJ2-7; 9 nucleotides align to TRBD2. Germline values: CDR1 SNHLY, CDR2 FYNNEI. This CDR3 is 13 amino acids long. Losses at the gene ends were 5 bases for V and 3 bases for J; bases not matched to a gene: 2. The CDR3 region is CASSLAGSYEQYF. CDR3 DNA sequence: TGTGCCAGCAGTCTAGCGGGAAGCTACGAGCAGTACTTC.

The chain couples TRBV6-5 to TRBJ2-7, with TRBD2 identical over 13 bases. Looked up from germline, CDR1 is MNHEY and CDR2 is SVGAGI. The V and J ends lost 6 bases and 5 bases, in that order; junction bases with no gene match: 4. This CDR3 is 14 amino acids long. The CDR3 protein is CASRGLAGMNEQYF. DNA for the CDR3: TGTGCCAGCAGGGGACTAGCGGGAATGAACGAGCAGTACTTC.

This chain connects TRBV28 to TRBJ2-5; 10 nucleotides agree with TRBD2. After removal of 2 bases from V and 4 bases from J, the junction contained 10 bases not matched to a gene. Per the germline V gene, CDR1 is MDHEN and CDR2 is SYDVKM. The CDR3 length is 17 residues. The CDR3: CASSLGTSGIVTETQYF. CDR3 nucleotide sequence: TGTGCCAGCAGTTTAGGCACTAGCGGGATAGTCACAGAGACCCAGTACTTC.

The chain joins TRBV10-3 to TRBJ2-1; 9 nucleotides agree with TRBD2. J lost 1 base, V lost 6 bases, and 4 bases had no gene match. Germline-derived CDR1 and CDR2 are ENHRY and SYGVKD. The CDR3 is 15 amino acids. DNA of the CDR3: TGTGCCATCAGAGCTAGCGGGACGTCCTACAATGAGCAGTTCTTC. Encoded protein: CAIRASGTSYNEQFF.

This clone appeared a single time. This chain joins TRBV18 and TRBJ2-5, with TRBD1 as a possible D gene (5 bases). Trimming took off 2 bases at V and 4 bases at J, with 17 bases between the two ends. The CDR3 sequence is 16 residues long. The V gene's germline CDR1 is KGHSH and CDR2 LQKENI. The CDR3 nucleotides read TGTGCCAGCTCACCAAGGTTCAGCCAGGGTGCAGAGACCCAGTACTTC. Amino acid sequence: CASSPRFSQGAETQYF.

The sample holds a few counts of this clone. J is TRBJ1-2 and V is TRBV6-6; possible D gene TRBD1, 6 bases. Trimming left V 5 bases short and J 8 bases short, with 12 bases between. The CDR3 loop spans 12 amino acids. Germline CDR1 reads MNHNY; CDR2 reads SVGAGI (reference sequence). The CDR3 nucleotides read TGTGCCAGCAGTAACCTAGACAGGGGCTACACCTTC. This codes for CASSNLDRGYTF.

This clone occurred once. The chain couples TRBV11-2 to TRBJ1-2, with TRBD1 matching over 7 bases. The CDR3 consists of 14 residues. Germline CDR1 SGHAT, CDR2 FQNNGV. V was clipped by 5 bases and J by 6 bases; unmatched bases: 9. The CDR3 sequence is CASSVDRVKHGYTF. As DNA, the CDR3 is TGTGCCAGCAGCGTTGACAGGGTAAAGCATGGCTACACCTTC.

The chain has TRBV28 and TRBJ2-1; tentatively, D is TRBD1 (6 bases). The CDR3 covers 13 residues. Germline lookup yields CDR1 MDHEN and CDR2 SYDVKM. Trimming left V 7 bases short and J 4 bases short, with 11 bases between. The CDR3 protein is CASTGTPYNEQFF. The DNA of the CDR3 is TGTGCCAGCACCGGGACACCGTACAATGAGCAGTTCTTC.

V is TRBV6-1 and J is TRBJ1-1; 8 nucleotides line up with TRBD1. Germline V lookup: CDR1 MNHNS, CDR2 SASEGT. V was clipped by 5 bases and J by 3 bases; unmatched bases: 8. CDR3 length equals 15 residues. The CDR3 DNA reads TGTGCCAGCAGTTTCAGGACAGGGTGGGACACTGAAGCTTTCTTT. Its protein product is CASSFRTGWDTEAFF.

The genes are TRBV6-5 and TRBJ2-1; perhaps TRBD1 as D (6 bases). The CDR3 totals 16 residues. Deletions cut 2 bases from V and 5 bases from J, with 16 bases between. Germline CDR1 reads MNHEY; CDR2 reads SVGAGI. The CDR3 nucleotides are TGTGCCAGCAGTTACCATATTCCGACAGGTAACAATGAGCAGTTCTTC. This sequence encodes CASSYHIPTGNNEQFF.

The chain has TRBV14 and TRBJ2-7; unclear D gene. With 1 base removed from V and 3 bases from J, the gap between germline ends came to 10 bases. Germline lookup yields CDR1 SGHDN and CDR2 FVKESK. The CDR3 covers 14 residues. The CDR3 nucleotides read TGTGCCAGCAGCCAAGTGGCAGGTGGCTACGAGCAGTACTTC. It codes for CASSQVAGGYEQYF.

The V call is TRBV4-1, the J call TRBJ1-1, with 7 bases lining up with TRBD1. The CDR3 sequence is 15 residues long. With 3 bases clipped from V and 7 bases from J, the junction kept 11 bases outside the gene matches. Per germline, CDR1 MGHRA and CDR2 YSYEKL. CDR3 nucleotide sequence: TGCGCCAGCAGCCATCTCGAGGGACAGAAGGATGAAGCTTTCTTT. Translation: CASSHLEGQKDEAFF.

This clone showed up just a few times. The genes are TRBV2 and TRBJ1-5; D perhaps matches TRBD1 (5 bases). Germline V gene lookup returns CDR1 SNHLY and CDR2 FYNNEI. The CDR3 totals 14 residues. V lost 1 base and J lost 7, with 11 bases in between. Here the CDR3 DNA reads TGTGCCAGCAGTGAAGGATCAAGGGGCCAGCCCCAGCATTTT. Translating gives CASSEGSRGQPQHF.

The genes are TRBV4-1 and TRBJ2-3; D is perhaps TRBD2 (5 bases). V lost 0 bases and J 0 bases, leaving 13 bases between the germline ends. Germline V gene lookup returns CDR1 MGHRA and CDR2 YSYEKL. The CDR3 sequence is 17 residues long. The CDR3 loop reads CASSQDLDSVSTDTQYF. In nucleotides, the CDR3 is TGCGCCAGCAGCCAAGATTTGGATAGCGTGAGCACAGATACGCAGTATTTT.

This chain uses TRBV5-1 with TRBJ2-3, with 9 nucleotides matching TRBD2. CDR3 length equals 14 residues. Germline V gene lookup returns CDR1 SGHRS and CDR2 YFSETQ. The V gene end was trimmed by 7 bases and the J gene end by 2 bases; junction bases not matched to a gene: 5. CDR3 loop: CASRLAEHTDTQYF. CDR3 nucleotides: TGCGCCAGCCGACTAGCGGAGCACACAGATACGCAGTATTTT.

The chain carries TRBV20-1 and TRBJ1-2; a possible D gene is TRBD1 (6 bases). The germline gives CDR1 DFQATT, CDR2 SNEGSKA (reference sequence). V was trimmed by 7 bases and J by 7 bases, leaving 13 bases between them. The CDR3 length is 11 residues. This chain's CDR3 is CSVEGVAGYTF. The CDR3 region has the DNA TGCAGTGTCGAGGGGGTCGCTGGCTACACCTTC.

V and J are TRBV5-4 and TRBJ1-2, with a weak D call TRBD1 (5 bases). The CDR3 loop spans 14 amino acids. V dropped 1 base and J dropped 4 bases, with 11 bases sitting between them. Germline CDR1 SGHNT, CDR2 YYREEE (reference sequence). The CDR3 nucleotides are TGTGCCAGCAGCTTGAGTGGGGCACTCTATGGCTACACCTTC. This codes for CASSLSGALYGYTF. Full variable domain (rest looked up from reference TRBV5-4 and TRBJ1-2): ETGVTQSPTHLIKTRGQQVTLRCSSQSGHNTVSWYQQALGQGPQFIFQYYREEENGRGNFPPRFSGLQFPNYSSELNVNALELDDSALYLCASSLSGALYGYTFGSGTRLTVV.

The chain has TRBV10-2 and TRBJ2-7; TRBD1 aligns across 9 bases. The germline gives CDR1 WSHSY, CDR2 SAAADI. CDR3 size: 13 residues. Trimming removed 10 bases from V and 2 bases from J; junction bases left unmatched: 6. The CDR3 DNA reads as TGCGCCACCGGGACAGGGAAGACCTACGAGCAGTACTTC. Its protein product is CATGTGKTYEQYF.

The chain couples TRBV5-4 to TRBJ2-1, with D hard to call. Between the trimmed V and J ends, which lost 5 bases and 7 bases, there was a span of 16 bases. CDR1 is SGHNT and CDR2 is YYREEE in the germline V gene (reference sequence). This CDR3 contains 14 residues. The CDR3, as DNA: TGTGCCAGCAGTTCCATAAACGCGAGGAATGAGCAGTTCTTC. As protein: CASSSINARNEQFF.